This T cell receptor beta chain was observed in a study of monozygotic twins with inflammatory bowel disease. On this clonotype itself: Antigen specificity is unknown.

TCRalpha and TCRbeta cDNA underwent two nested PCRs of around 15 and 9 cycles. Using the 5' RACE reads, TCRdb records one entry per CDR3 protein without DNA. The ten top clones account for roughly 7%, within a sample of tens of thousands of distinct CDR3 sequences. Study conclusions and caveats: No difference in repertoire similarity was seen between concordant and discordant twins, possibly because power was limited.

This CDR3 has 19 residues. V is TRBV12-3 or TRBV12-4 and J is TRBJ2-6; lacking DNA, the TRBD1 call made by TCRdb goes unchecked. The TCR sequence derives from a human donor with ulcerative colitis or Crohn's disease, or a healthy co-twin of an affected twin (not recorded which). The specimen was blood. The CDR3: CASSLGFIWDQTGANVLTF.